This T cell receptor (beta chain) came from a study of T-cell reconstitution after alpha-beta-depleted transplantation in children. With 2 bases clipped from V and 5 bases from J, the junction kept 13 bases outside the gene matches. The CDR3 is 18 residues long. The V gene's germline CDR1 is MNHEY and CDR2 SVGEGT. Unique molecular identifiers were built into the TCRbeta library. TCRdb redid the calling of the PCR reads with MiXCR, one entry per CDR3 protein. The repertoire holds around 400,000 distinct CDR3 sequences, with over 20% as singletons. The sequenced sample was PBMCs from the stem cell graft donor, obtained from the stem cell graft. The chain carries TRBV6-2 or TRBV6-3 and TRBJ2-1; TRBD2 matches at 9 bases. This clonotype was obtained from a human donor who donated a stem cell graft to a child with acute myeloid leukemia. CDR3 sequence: CASSYPTWGAGGNNEQFF. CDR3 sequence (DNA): TGTGCCAGCAGTTACCCCACCTGGGGAGCGGGAGGAAACAATGAGCAGTTCTTC.